Listed below are T cell receptor beta chains from one sample, sequenced in a study of blood T cell repertoires in COVID-19. Generated by immunoSEQ multiplex PCR, the TCRdb table keeps only in-frame clones and is missing some. The repertoire holds 120,000 to 150,000 clones, with 80% to 90% as singletons. The sequenced sample was peripheral blood. These receptors were taken from a woman aged 60 to 75 with COVID-19, enrolled during active disease. The CDR3 runs from the conserved cysteine through the conserved F or W. Expanded clones are given a class, and other clones once, few, many or no size at all.

v_gene	len	j_gene	abundance	CDR3aa
TRBV3-1/TRBV3-2	16	TRBJ1-2	-	CASSQDRAREAYGYTF
TRBV4-1	16	TRBJ2-7	-	CASSHPGDPGLRKQYF
TRBV7-3	17	TRBJ2-2	-	CASSEGSAGVSTGELFF
TRBV2	16	TRBJ2-2	few	CASSGGDRDNTGELFF
TRBV5-1	15	TRBJ1-4	-	CASSLGDRGGEKLFF
TRBV5-1	16	TRBJ2-3	-	CASSLDGTRVTDTQYF
TRBV30	13	TRBJ1-2	-	CASRRVSNYGYTF
TRBV5-1	15	TRBJ1-2	-	CASSLTGEAYYGYTF
TRBV5-6	11	TRBJ2-7	-	CASSGLNEQYF
TRBV5-1	16	TRBJ1-1	-	CASGYQTGPLNTEAFF
TRBV29-1	12	TRBJ2-7	-	CSVVGHYYEQYF
TRBV29-1	15	TRBJ2-5	few	CSVEEGTGVQETQYF
TRBV19	14	TRBJ2-7	-	CASSVVTSSYEQYF
TRBV5-6	18	TRBJ2-3	-	CASSSVMTGTGGTDTQYF
TRBV10-3	13	TRBJ2-5	-	CATTGQGRETQYF
TRBV3-1/TRBV3-2	15	TRBJ2-1	-	CASSQGSSLADEQFF
TRBV7-2	13	TRBJ2-3	-	CASTGQGTDTQYF
TRBV7-2	15	TRBJ2-1	-	CASSLSGSSYNEQFF
TRBV5-1	16	TRBJ1-3	-	CASSTRTGSSGNTIYF
TRBV27	15	TRBJ1-6	-	CASSFQRRGYSPLHF
TRBV5-1	15	TRBJ2-3	-	CASSQRFVPTDTQYF
TRBV3-1/TRBV3-2	12	TRBJ1-3	-	CASNRQGNTIYF
TRBV7-7	13	TRBJ2-5	-	CASSQGGPGTQYF
TRBV10-1	13	TRBJ1-2	few	CASSRGFGYGYTF
TRBV27	15	TRBJ2-5	-	CASSLRGGTGLMQYF
TRBV19	18	TRBJ1-5	-	CASSIWEGTSYSNQPQHF
TRBV7-9	15	TRBJ2-7	few	CASSRPPGLSYEQYF
TRBV27	14	TRBJ1-6	-	CASSHTGLRSPLHF
TRBV19	15	TRBJ1-2	few	CASGRAGVGNYGYTF
TRBV7-2	15	TRBJ1-1	-	CASSVWTASSTEAFF
TRBV5-1	11	TRBJ2-1	-	CASSGANEQFF
TRBV29-1	12	TRBJ1-1	-	CSVDEWATEAFF
TRBV18	17	TRBJ2-1	-	CASSPRTDIGNYNEQFF
TRBV3-1/TRBV3-2	20	TRBJ2-6	-	CASSPSMSQGPSSGANVLTF
TRBV6-5	14	TRBJ1-1	-	CASSSNQQGPEAFF
TRBV27	13	TRBJ1-6	-	CASSSQVDSPLHF
TRBV14	13	TRBJ1-2	-	CASSQQGRYGYTF